The sequence of this T cell receptor beta chain was determined in a study of blood T cell repertoires in COVID-19. Study in general: Samples representing acute and convalescent COVID-19 were sourced from the United States, Italy and Spain. From T cells, B-cell-depleted T cells, or PBMCs came the material, which was cDNA or gDNA.

Methods used by the authors: It was from reference gene primer amplification that nucleated cell counts were estimated. Clones were read by immunoSEQ multiplex PCR, and TCRdb kept only the in-frame ones, dropping some. V and J calls and clone size follow that table, whereas D and trimming were derived from the DNA. Of a few hundred thousand clones detected, about 83% appear once; the ten largest clones hold roughly 1.3%. Sequenced input: peripheral blood. This sequence originates from a woman aged 50 to 60 with acute or convalescent COVID-19.

The CDR3 DNA reads TGCGCCAGCAGCTCAGGACTAGCGGTAGAAGAGACCCAGTACTTC. Protein sequence: CASSSGLAVEETQYF. V gene TRBV5-1 combines with J gene TRBJ2-5, with 10 bases matching TRBD2. Trimming removed 3 bases from V and 3 bases from J; junction bases left unmatched: 5. This CDR3 spans 15 amino acids. Looked up from germline, CDR1 is SGHRS and CDR2 is YFSETQ.